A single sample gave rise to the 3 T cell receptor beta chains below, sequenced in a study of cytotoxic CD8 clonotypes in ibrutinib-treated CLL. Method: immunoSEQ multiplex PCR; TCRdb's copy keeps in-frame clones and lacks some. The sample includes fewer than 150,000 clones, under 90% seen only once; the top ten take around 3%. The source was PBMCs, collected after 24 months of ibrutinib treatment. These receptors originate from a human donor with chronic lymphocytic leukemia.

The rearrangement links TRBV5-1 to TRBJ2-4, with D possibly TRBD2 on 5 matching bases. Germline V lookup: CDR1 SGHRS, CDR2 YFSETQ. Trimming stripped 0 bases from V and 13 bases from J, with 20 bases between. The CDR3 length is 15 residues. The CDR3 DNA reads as TGCGCCAGCAGCTTGGAGTTCCGCGGCCGGGGTGGGCAGTACTTC. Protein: CASSLEFRGRGGQYF.

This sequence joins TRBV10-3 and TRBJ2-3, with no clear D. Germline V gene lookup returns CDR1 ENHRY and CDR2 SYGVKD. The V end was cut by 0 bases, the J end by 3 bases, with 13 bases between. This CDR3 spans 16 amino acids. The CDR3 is CAISESMRSGTDTQYF. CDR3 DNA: TGTGCCATCAGTGAGTCAATGAGGTCTGGGACAGATACGCAGTATTTT.

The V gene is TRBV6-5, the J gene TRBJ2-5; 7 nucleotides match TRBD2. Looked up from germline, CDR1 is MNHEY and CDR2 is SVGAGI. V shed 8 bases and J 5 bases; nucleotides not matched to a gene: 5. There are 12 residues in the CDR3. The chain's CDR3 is CASGRAGETQYF. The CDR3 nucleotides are TGTGCCAGCGGGAGGGCAGGGGAGACCCAGTACTTC.